The 12 T cell receptor beta chains presented below share a single source sample, sequenced in a study of T cell changes during pregnancy in multiple sclerosis. The protocol was immunoSEQ multiplex PCR, while the TCRdb copy is restricted to in-frame clones and leaves out a portion. The profile shows 40,000 or so clones, 92% of them singletons. The material was CD8+ T cells from peripheral blood mononuclear cells, obtained in the third trimester of pregnancy. The receptors were gathered from a female donor with multiple sclerosis, enrolled in a pregnancy study.

V usage is TRBV9 and J usage is TRBJ1-6, with D perhaps TRBD1 (6 bases). V lost 4 bases, J lost 7 bases, and 12 bases lay in between. The CDR3 spans 14 residues. Germline lookup yields CDR1 SGDLS and CDR2 YYNGEE. This chain's CDR3 is CASSTQGSNSPLHF. As DNA, the CDR3 is TGTGCCAGCAGCACACAGGGATCAAATTCACCCCTCCACTTT.

J is TRBJ1-2 and V is TRBV12-5; TRBD1 aligns across 7 bases. Germline V gene data show CDR1 as LGHNT and CDR2 as FRNRAP. The CDR3 contains 14 residues. V lost 1 base, J lost 8 bases, and 7 bases stayed unmatched. CDR3 sequence: CASGLDSGGGGYTF. CDR3 DNA sequence: TGTGCTAGTGGTTTGGACTCAGGGGGTGGCGGCTACACCTTC.

The chain links TRBV7-9 to TRBJ2-1, with D unclear. Trimming left V 1 base short and J 3 bases short, with 13 bases between. Germline V gene data show CDR1 as SEHNR and CDR2 as FQNEAQ (reference sequence). The length of the CDR3 is 16 residues. The CDR3 DNA follows: TGTGCCAGCAGCTTAGAGTTCGAGCCGAACTACAATGAGCAGTTCTTC. Translating it yields CASSLEFEPNYNEQFF.

This sequence joins TRBV4-1 and TRBJ2-5; D perhaps matches TRBD1 (6 bases). The J call could be wrong; TRBJ2-7 is a better fit for the DNA end. This CDR3 is built from 14 residues. Germline loops: CDR1 MGHRA, CDR2 YSYEKL. This chain's CDR3 is CASSQHRDNYEQYF. CDR3 in DNA: TGCGCCAGCAGCCAACACCGGGACAACTACGAGCAGTACTTC.

The chain links TRBV19 to TRBJ1-4; 7 bases line up with TRBD1. After removal of 5 bases from V and 7 bases from J, the junction contained 10 bases not matched to a gene. The CDR3 loop spans 15 amino acids. Germline loops: CDR1 LNHDA, CDR2 SQIVND (reference sequence). The CDR3 here is CASSAMTGMSEKLFF. The CDR3 DNA reads TGTGCCAGTAGTGCTATGACAGGGATGAGTGAAAAACTGTTTTTT.

The V and J genes are TRBV7-9 and TRBJ2-1; D is possibly TRBD2 (6 bases). Trimming took 6 bases from V and 1 from J, leaving 16 bases between them. This CDR3 comprises 16 residues. Germline V gives CDR1 SEHNR, CDR2 FQNEAQ (reference sequence). The CDR3 sequence: CASRPGTGVSYNEQFF. In DNA, the CDR3 is TGTGCCAGCAGACCCGGCACGGGGGTGTCCTACAATGAGCAGTTCTTC.

The chain employs TRBV13 and TRBJ2-1; D is ambiguous. Germline V gene data show CDR1 as PRHDT and CDR2 as FYEKMQ (reference sequence). The CDR3 contains 12 residues. Trimming took off 4 bases at V and 9 bases at J, with 10 bases between the two ends. The CDR3, as DNA: TGTGCCAGCAGCTCTCGATACGGTGAGCAGTTCTTC. This gives the protein CASSSRYGEQFF.

Only one count was recorded for this clone. The genes are TRBV4-3 and TRBJ2-7; TRBD2 aligns across 7 bases. This CDR3 region has 13 residues. The trim removed 4 bases at V and 4 bases at J, leaving 4 bases unmatched. Germline V gene lookup returns CDR1 LGHNA and CDR2 YSLEER. The CDR3 sequence: CASSPGLSYEQYF. DNA for the CDR3: TGCGCCAGCAGCCCGGGACTATCTTACGAGCAGTACTTC.

The chain recombines TRBV7-2 with TRBJ2-2, with D perhaps matching TRBD2 (6 bases). This CDR3 is 16 amino acids long. Germline V gene data show CDR1 as SGHTA and CDR2 as FQGNSA. V lost 4 bases, J lost 5 bases, and 17 bases lay in between. CDR3 residues: CASSSSFGGTTGELFF. CDR3 nucleotide sequence: TGTGCCAGCAGCTCCAGTTTTGGCGGGACGACCGGGGAGCTGTTTTTT.

This chain joins TRBV19 and TRBJ1-1, with TRBD1 as a possible D gene (6 bases). The CDR3 covers 14 residues. V was pared by 6 bases and J by 0 bases, with 11 bases between. CDR1 and CDR2 from the germline V gene are LNHDA and SQIVND (reference sequence). This CDR3 reads CASRSYRVNTEAFF. Here the CDR3 DNA reads TGTGCCAGTAGGTCCTACAGGGTGAACACTGAAGCTTTCTTT.

The chain links TRBV28 to TRBJ1-4; TRBD1 matches at 7 bases. The CDR3 runs 15 residues. CDR1 and CDR2 from the germline V gene are MDHEN and SYDVKM. After removal of 5 bases from V and 7 bases from J, the junction contained 10 bases not matched to a gene. The CDR3 DNA is TGTGCCAGCAGTCTAACAGGGGAATTGGGTGAAAAACTGTTTTTT. Protein product: CASSLTGELGEKLFF. The whole variable domain, filled in from reference TRBV28 and TRBJ1-4, reads DVKVTQSSRYLVKRTGEKVFLECVQDMDHENMFWYRQDPGLGLRLIYFSYDVKMKEKGDIPEGYSVSREKKERFSLILESASTNQTSMYLCASSLTGELGEKLFFGSGTQLSVL.

The J gene is TRBJ2-3, the V gene TRBV7-3; 8 nucleotides align to TRBD2. The V segment lost 3 bases and the J segment 5 bases; nucleotides outside the gene matches: 7. Germline V CDR1 and CDR2: SGHTA, FQGTGA. This CDR3 has 15 amino acids. CDR3: CASSFAAGVGDTQYF. The CDR3 DNA reads as TGTGCCAGCAGCTTCGCAGCGGGAGTTGGAGATACGCAGTATTTT.